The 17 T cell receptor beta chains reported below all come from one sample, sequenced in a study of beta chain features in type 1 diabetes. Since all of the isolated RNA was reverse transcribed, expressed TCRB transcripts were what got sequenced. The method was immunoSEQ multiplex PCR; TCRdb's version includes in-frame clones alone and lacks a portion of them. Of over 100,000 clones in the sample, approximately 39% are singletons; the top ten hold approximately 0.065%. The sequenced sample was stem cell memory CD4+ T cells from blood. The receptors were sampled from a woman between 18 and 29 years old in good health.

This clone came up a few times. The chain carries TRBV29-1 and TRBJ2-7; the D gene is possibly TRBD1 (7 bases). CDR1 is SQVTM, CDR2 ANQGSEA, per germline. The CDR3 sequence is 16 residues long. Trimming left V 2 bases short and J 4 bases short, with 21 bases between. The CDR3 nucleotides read TGCAGCGTTGAAAGCCGCGGAGGGGGCGCGGCGTACGAGCAGTACTTC. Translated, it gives CSVESRGGGAAYEQYF.

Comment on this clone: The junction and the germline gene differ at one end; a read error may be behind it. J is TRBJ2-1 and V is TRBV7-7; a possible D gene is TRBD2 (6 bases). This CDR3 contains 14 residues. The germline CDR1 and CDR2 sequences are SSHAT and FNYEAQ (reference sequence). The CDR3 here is CASSPQGPGVEQFF. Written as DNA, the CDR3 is TGTGCTAGCAGCCCGCAGGGTCCGGGGGTTGAGCAGTTCTTC.

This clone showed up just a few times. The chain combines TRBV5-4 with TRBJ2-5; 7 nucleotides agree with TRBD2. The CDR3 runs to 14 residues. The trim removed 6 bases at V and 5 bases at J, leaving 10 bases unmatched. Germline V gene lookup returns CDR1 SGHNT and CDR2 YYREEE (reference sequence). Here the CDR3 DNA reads TGTGCCAGCACTGGCGGGAGTTACACGGAGACCCAGTACTTC. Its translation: CASTGGSYTETQYF.

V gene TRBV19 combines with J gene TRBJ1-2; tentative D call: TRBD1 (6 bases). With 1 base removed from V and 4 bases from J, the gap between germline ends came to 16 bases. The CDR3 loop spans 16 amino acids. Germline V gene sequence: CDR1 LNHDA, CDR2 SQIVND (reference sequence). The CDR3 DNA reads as TGTGCCAGTAGTATAGCTGGCAGGGGCCTAGGCTATGGCTACACCTTC. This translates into CASSIAGRGLGYGYTF. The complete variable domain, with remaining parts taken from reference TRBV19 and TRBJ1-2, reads DGGITQSPKYLFRKEGQNVTLSCEQNLNHDAMYWYRQDPGQGLRLIYYSQIVNDFQKGDIAEGYSVSREKKESFPLTVTSAQKNPTAFYLCASSIAGRGLGYGYTFGSGTRLTVV.

CDR3 bases: TGCAGCGCCAAGACAGGTCTAAATCAGCCCCAGCATTTT. It translates to CSAKTGLNQPQHF. V gene TRBV29-1 combines with J gene TRBJ1-5; a possible D gene is TRBD1 (6 bases). V was pared by 7 bases and J by 4 bases, with 14 bases between. Germline assignment: CDR1 SQVTM and CDR2 ANQGSEA. This CDR3 has 13 amino acids.

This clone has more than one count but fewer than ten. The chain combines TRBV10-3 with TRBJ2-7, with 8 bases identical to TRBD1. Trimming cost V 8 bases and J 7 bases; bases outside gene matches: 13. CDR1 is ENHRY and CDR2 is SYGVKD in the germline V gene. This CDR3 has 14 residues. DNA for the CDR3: TGTGCCATCGACCGCGACAGGGGTTCGGGGGAGCAGTACTTC. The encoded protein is CAIDRDRGSGEQYF.

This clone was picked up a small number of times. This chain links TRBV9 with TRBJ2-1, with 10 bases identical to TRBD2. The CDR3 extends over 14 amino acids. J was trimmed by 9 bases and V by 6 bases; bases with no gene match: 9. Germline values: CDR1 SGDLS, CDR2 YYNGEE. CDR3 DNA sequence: TGTGCCAGCACCAGGCTAGCGGGAGAGGGTGAGCAGTTCTTC. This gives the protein CASTRLAGEGEQFF.

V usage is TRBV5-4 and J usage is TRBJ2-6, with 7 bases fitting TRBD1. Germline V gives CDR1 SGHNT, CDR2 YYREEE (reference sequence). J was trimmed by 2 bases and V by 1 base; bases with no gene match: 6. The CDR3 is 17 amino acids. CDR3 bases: TGTGCCAGCAGCTTGTTCCTACAGGGGACTGGGGCCAACGTCCTGACTTTC. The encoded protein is CASSLFLQGTGANVLTF.

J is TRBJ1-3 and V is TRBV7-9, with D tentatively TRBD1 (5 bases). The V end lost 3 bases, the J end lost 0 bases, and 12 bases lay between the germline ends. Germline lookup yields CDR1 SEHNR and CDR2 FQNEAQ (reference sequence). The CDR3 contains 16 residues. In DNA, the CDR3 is TGTGCCAGCAGCTTCCGCGCAGGGCCCTCTGGAAACACCATATATTTT. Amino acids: CASSFRAGPSGNTIYF. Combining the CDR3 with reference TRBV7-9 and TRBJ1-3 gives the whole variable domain DTGVSQNPRHKITKRGQNVTFRCDPISEHNRLYWYRQTLGQGPEFLTYFQNEAQLEKSRLLSDRFSAERPKGSFSTLEIQRTEQGDSAMYLCASSFRAGPSGNTIYFGEGSWLTVV.

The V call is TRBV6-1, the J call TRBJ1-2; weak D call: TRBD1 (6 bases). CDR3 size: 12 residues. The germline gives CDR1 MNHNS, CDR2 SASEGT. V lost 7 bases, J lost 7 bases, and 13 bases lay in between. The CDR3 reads CASTAGAGGYTF. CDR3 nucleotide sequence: TGTGCCAGCACGGCAGGGGCAGGTGGCTACACCTTC.

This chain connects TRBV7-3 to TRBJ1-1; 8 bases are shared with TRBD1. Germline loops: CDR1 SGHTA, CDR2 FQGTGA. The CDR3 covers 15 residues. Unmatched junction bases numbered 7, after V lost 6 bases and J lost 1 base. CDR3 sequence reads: CASSMQGAGNTEAFF. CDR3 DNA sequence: TGTGCCAGCAGTATGCAGGGGGCTGGGAACACTGAAGCTTTCTTT.

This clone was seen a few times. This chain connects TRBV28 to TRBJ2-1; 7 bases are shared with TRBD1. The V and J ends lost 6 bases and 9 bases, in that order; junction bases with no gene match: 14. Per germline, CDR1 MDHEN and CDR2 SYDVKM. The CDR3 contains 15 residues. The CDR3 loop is CASSLRGQPGGEQFF. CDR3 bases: TGTGCCAGCAGCCTACGGGGACAGCCTGGGGGTGAGCAGTTCTTC.

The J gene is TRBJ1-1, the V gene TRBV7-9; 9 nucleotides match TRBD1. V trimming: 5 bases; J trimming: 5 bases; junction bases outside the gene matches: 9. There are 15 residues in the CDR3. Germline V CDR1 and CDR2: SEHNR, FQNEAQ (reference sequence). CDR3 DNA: TGTGCCAGCAGCCCGGGACAGGGAATAAGGACTGAAGCTTTCTTT. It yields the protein CASSPGQGIRTEAFF.

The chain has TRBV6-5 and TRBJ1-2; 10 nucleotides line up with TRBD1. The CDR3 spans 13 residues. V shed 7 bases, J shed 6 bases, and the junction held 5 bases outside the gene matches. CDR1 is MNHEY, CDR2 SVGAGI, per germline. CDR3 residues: CASMTGGLDGYTF. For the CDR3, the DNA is TGTGCCAGCATGACAGGGGGCCTGGATGGCTACACCTTC.

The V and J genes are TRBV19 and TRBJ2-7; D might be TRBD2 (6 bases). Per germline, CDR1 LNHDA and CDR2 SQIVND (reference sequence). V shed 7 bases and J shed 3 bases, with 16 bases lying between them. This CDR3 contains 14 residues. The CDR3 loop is CASKGTHFSYEQYF. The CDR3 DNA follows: TGTGCCAGTAAAGGGACTCACTTCAGCTACGAGCAGTACTTC.

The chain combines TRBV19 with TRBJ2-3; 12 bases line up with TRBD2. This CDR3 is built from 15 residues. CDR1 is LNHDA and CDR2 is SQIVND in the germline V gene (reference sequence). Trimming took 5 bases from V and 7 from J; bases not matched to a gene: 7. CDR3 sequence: CASSQLAGGPNTQYF. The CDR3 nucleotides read TGTGCCAGTAGTCAGCTAGCGGGAGGGCCGAATACGCAGTATTTT.

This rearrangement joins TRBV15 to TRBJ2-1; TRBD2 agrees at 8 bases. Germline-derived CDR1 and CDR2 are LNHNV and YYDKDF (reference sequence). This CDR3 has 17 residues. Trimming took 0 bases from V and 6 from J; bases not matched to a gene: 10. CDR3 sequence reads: CATSRDPTGTSLNEQFF. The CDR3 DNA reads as TGTGCCACCAGCAGAGACCCTACCGGGACTAGTCTCAATGAGCAGTTCTTC.